This entry describes one T cell receptor beta chain. The CDR3 runs 17 residues. Germline V gene sequence: CDR1 MNHEY, CDR2 SMNVEV (reference sequence). Trimming removed 5 bases from V and 2 bases from J; junction bases left unmatched: 6. These data belong to a study of blood T cell repertoires in COVID-19. Some clones are missing from TCRdb's copy, which holds only in-frame ones; the method was immunoSEQ multiplex PCR. This sample has about 160,000 clones, with around 89% found just once. The sequence was collected from a woman aged 50 to 65 who had recovered from COVID-19. The V and J genes are TRBV27 and TRBJ2-1, with 13 nucleotides matching TRBD2. The sequencing sample was made of PBMCs or T cells enriched from blood (not recorded which). CDR3 bases: TGTGCCAGCAGTCTCCGGACTAGCGGGGGCACCTACAATGAGCAGTTCTTC. It is translated as CASSLRTSGGTYNEQFF.